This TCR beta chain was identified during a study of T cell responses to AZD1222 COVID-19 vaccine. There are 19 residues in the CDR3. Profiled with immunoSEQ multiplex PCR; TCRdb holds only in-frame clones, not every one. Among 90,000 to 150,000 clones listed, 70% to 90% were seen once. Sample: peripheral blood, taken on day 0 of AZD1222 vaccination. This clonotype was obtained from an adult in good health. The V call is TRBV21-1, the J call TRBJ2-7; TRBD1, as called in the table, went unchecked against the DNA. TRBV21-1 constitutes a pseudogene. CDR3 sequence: CASSKKTTIPRMLSYEQYF. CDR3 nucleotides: TGTGCCAGCAGCAAAAAAACCACCATACCCAGGATGCTCTCCTACGAGCAGTACTTC.